Listed here is a single TCR beta chain. As handled by the study authors: Cell counts per sample came from amplifying reference gene primers. Sequencing was performed with immunoSEQ multiplex PCR; in TCRdb, only in-frame clones are kept and a portion is missing. Clone size and V and J calls were adopted from that table, with D and trimming inferred from the DNA. In the table there are about 170,000 clones, approximately 89% of which are singletons. This specimen comes from a study of blood T cell repertoires in COVID-19. Study in general: The United States, Italy and Spain supplied acute and convalescent COVID-19 samples. The cDNA or gDNA used as material had been derived from T cells, B-cell-depleted T cells, or PBMCs.

What was sequenced was peripheral blood. The TCR comes from a man between 65 and 85 years old with acute or convalescent COVID-19.

CDR3 residues: CASQGENNQPQHF. In nucleotides, the CDR3 is TGTGCCAGCCAGGGGGAAAATAATCAGCCCCAGCATTTT. V is TRBV2 and J is TRBJ1-5; 7 nucleotides agree with TRBD1. Per the germline V gene, CDR1 is SNHLY and CDR2 is FYNNEI. The CDR3 spans 13 residues. V trimming: 8 bases; J trimming: 4 bases; junction bases outside the gene matches: 5.